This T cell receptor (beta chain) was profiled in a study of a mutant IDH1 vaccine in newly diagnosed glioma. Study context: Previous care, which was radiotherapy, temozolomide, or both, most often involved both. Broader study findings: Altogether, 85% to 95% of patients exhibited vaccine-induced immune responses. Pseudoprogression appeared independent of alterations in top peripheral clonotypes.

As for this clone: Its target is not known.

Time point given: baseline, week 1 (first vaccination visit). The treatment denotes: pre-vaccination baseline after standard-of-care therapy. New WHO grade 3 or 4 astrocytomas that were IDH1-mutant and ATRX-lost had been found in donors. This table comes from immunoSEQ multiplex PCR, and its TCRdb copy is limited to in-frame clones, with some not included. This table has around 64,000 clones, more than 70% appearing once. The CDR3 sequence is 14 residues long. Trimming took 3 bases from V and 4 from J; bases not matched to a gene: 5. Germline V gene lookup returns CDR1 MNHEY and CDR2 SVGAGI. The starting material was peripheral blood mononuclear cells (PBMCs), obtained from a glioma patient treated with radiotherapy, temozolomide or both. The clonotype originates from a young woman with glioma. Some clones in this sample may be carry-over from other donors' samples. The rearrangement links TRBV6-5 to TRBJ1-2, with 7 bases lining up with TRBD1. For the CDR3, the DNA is TGTGCCAGCAGTTATTACAGGGGCGGCTATGGCTACACCTTC. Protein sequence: CASSYYRGGYGYTF.